These 22 T cell receptor beta chains originate from one sample sequenced in a study of beta chain features in type 1 diabetes. Study results and caveats: Researchers report that Type 1 diabetes patients had moderately but significantly shorter TCRB CDR3s across all four CD4+ subsets.

Every bit of the isolated RNA underwent reverse transcription, so sequencing read expressed TCRB transcripts. The table came from immunoSEQ multiplex PCR; TCRdb's copy has only in-frame clones and leaves some out. The table shows hundreds of thousands of clones, with about 14% occurring only once. For these receptors, no antigen is known. The sequenced sample was naive CD4+ T cells from blood. The receptors shown here come from a man in his late teens or twenties with type 1 diabetes.

This rearrangement joins TRBV27 to TRBJ2-3; the match to TRBD2 covers 10 bases. Germline lookup yields CDR1 MNHEY and CDR2 SMNVEV (reference sequence). The CDR3 covers 13 residues. The junction had 8 bases not matched to a gene; V was cut back by 3 bases and J by 14 bases. The DNA for the CDR3 is TGTGCCAGCAGTTTCCGCGTTAGCGGGAGGTGGTATTTT. It yields the protein CASSFRVSGRWYF.

The chain joins TRBV5-1 to TRBJ2-2, with 8 bases fitting TRBD1. Trimming removed 2 bases from V and 2 bases from J; junction bases left unmatched: 8. The CDR3 loop spans 17 amino acids. Germline V gene lookup returns CDR1 SGHRS and CDR2 YFSETQ. The CDR3 nucleotides read TGCGCCAGCAGCTTCCCCGGACAGGGACCCAACACCGGGGAGCTGTTTTTT. Protein sequence: CASSFPGQGPNTGELFF.

The J gene is TRBJ1-1, the V gene TRBV5-1; TRBD1 is a possible D gene (5 bases). The germline V gene has CDR1 SGHRS and CDR2 YFSETQ. V gave up 3 bases and J gave up 1 base, with 25 bases separating them. CDR3 length equals 19 residues. For the CDR3, the DNA is TGCGCCAGCAGCTCCCAAGCTTCAAGAAGAGGGACGGAGAACACTGAAGCTTTCTTT. Protein: CASSSQASRRGTENTEAFF.

This clone was seen more than once but under ten times. The chain has TRBV5-1 and TRBJ2-7, with D perhaps matching TRBD1 (5 bases). This CDR3 contains 13 residues. The V and J ends lost 2 bases and 3 bases respectively, with 9 bases between them. Germline values: CDR1 SGHRS, CDR2 YFSETQ. The CDR3 loop is CASSFGADYEQYF. In DNA, the CDR3 is TGCGCCAGCAGCTTTGGGGCAGACTACGAGCAGTACTTC. The full variable domain, rest sourced from reference TRBV5-1 and TRBJ2-7, is KAGVTQTPRYLIKTRGQQVTLSCSPISGHRSVSWYQQTPGQGLQFLFEYFSETQRNKGNFPGRFSGRQFSNSRSEMNVSTLELGDSALYLCASSFGADYEQYFGPGTRLTVT.

The chain uses TRBV5-6 and TRBJ2-6; D uncertain. The CDR3 is 15 amino acids. The V gene lost 0 bases and the J gene lost 0 bases, with 4 bases spanning the gap. CDR1 is SGHDT, CDR2 YYEEEE, per germline. CDR3 region: CASSLAPSGANVLTF. The CDR3 nucleotides are TGTGCCAGCAGCTTGGCCCCCTCTGGGGCCAACGTCCTGACTTTC.

This clone was observed a few times. J is TRBJ1-4 and V is TRBV11-2, with TRBD1 matching over 7 bases. CDR1 is SGHAT, CDR2 FQNNGV, per germline. The CDR3 length is 15 residues. V gave up 5 bases and J gave up 8 bases; unmatched junction bases: 11. The CDR3 sequence is CASSPGDREYEKLFF. CDR3 sequence (DNA): TGTGCCAGCAGCCCCGGCGACAGGGAATACGAAAAACTGTTTTTT.

This chain uses TRBV6-5 with TRBJ1-1; 7 bases map to TRBD1. Germline assignment: CDR1 MNHEY and CDR2 SVGAGI. CDR3 length: 14 residues. J was trimmed by 5 bases and V by 6 bases; bases with no gene match: 9. CDR3 coding DNA: TGTGCCAGCAGCGATTCATTACAGGGGACTGAAGCTTTCTTT. Translating it yields CASSDSLQGTEAFF.

This clone has just a few counts. The gene calls are TRBV5-1 and TRBJ2-7; 13 nucleotides agree with TRBD2. Germline CDR1 reads SGHRS; CDR2 reads YFSETQ. The junction had 14 bases not matched to a gene; V was cut back by 7 bases and J by 7 bases. The length of the CDR3 is 16 residues. CDR3 loop: CASQVTSGGRTSEQYF. The CDR3 DNA sequence: TGCGCCAGCCAAGTGACTAGCGGGGGGCGGACGAGTGAGCAGTACTTC.

This clone was observed a few times. V and J are TRBV7-2 and TRBJ2-5, with 9 bases fitting TRBD2. The CDR3 runs to 19 residues. Germline values: CDR1 SGHTA, CDR2 FQGNSA. With V trimmed by 2 bases and J by 4 bases, 17 bases remained unmatched. The CDR3: CASSLWVVGPGAGGETQYF. CDR3 in DNA: TGTGCCAGCAGCTTATGGGTCGTCGGGCCAGGAGCGGGGGGAGAGACCCAGTACTTC.

The rearrangement joins TRBV4-2 to TRBJ1-1, with D possibly TRBD1 on 5 matching bases. Germline V lookup: CDR1 LGHNA, CDR2 YNFKEQ. V was pared by 1 base and J by 5 bases, with 11 bases between. This CDR3 is 14 amino acids long. This CDR3 is CASSQVEGRTEAFF. In nucleotides, the CDR3 is TGTGCCAGCAGCCAAGTAGAGGGGAGAACTGAAGCTTTCTTT.

This clone was detected only a few times. The J gene is TRBJ2-1, the V gene TRBV29-1; 15 bases fit TRBD2. Germline assignment: CDR1 SQVTM and CDR2 ANQGSEA. The CDR3 has 15 amino acids. The V segment lost 4 bases and the J segment 7 bases; nucleotides outside the gene matches: 5. The CDR3 sequence: CSVVGLAGGLNEQFF. The CDR3 DNA reads as TGCAGCGTTGTAGGACTAGCGGGGGGGCTTAATGAGCAGTTCTTC.

The rearrangement joins TRBV4-1 to TRBJ2-6, with D uncertain. V lost 0 bases, J lost 0 bases, and 9 bases lay in between. This CDR3 is 17 amino acids long. CDR1 and CDR2 from the germline V gene are MGHRA and YSYEKL. The DNA for the CDR3 is TGCGCCAGCAGCCAAGAATCGGGCAACTCTGGGGCCAACGTCCTGACTTTC. Its translation: CASSQESGNSGANVLTF.

The rearrangement uses TRBV30 and TRBJ2-7; D gene uncertain. In germline, CDR1 is GTSNPN, CDR2 SVGIG (reference sequence). V lost 0 bases to trimming and J lost 7 bases, with 13 bases between them. The CDR3 loop spans 13 amino acids. As DNA, the CDR3 is TGTGCCTGGAGTGTTGTCGGCGCCCGAGAGCAGTACTTC. This translates into CAWSVVGAREQYF.

The CDR3 here is CATSITGTASSGNTIYF. CDR3 sequence (DNA): TGTGCCACCAGCATCACCGGGACAGCCAGCTCTGGAAACACCATATATTTT. This chain connects TRBV15 to TRBJ1-3; 7 positions agree with TRBD1. V was clipped by 4 bases and J by 0 bases; unmatched bases: 9. The CDR3 loop spans 17 amino acids. Germline loops: CDR1 LNHNV, CDR2 YYDKDF (reference sequence).

The V call is TRBV5-1, the J call TRBJ2-3; D is ambiguous. Germline V lookup: CDR1 SGHRS, CDR2 YFSETQ. The V end was cut by 0 bases, the J end by 1 base, with 3 bases between. This CDR3 has 13 amino acids. CDR3 in amino acids: CASSLVRTDTQYF. DNA of the CDR3: TGCGCCAGCAGCTTGGTTCGCACAGATACGCAGTATTTT.

This clone has more than one count but fewer than ten. The chain uses TRBV5-4 and TRBJ2-1; D gene uncertain. The CDR3 consists of 15 residues. V lost 0 bases, J lost 10 bases, and 17 bases lay in between. Germline V gene sequence: CDR1 SGHNT, CDR2 YYREEE (reference sequence). This CDR3 reads CASSLDLFPTDEQFF. The CDR3 nucleotides read TGTGCCAGCAGCTTGGATCTCTTCCCCACGGACGAGCAGTTCTTC.

This clone has only a few counts. The rearrangement links TRBV27 to TRBJ2-3; D is perhaps TRBD1 (6 bases). This CDR3 has 15 amino acids. The V gene lost 5 bases and the J gene lost 0 bases, with 12 bases spanning the gap. Germline V gives CDR1 MNHEY, CDR2 SMNVEV (reference sequence). The CDR3 nucleotides read TGTGCCAGCAGTGCCGACAGGAGCAGCACAGATACGCAGTATTTT. Translated: CASSADRSSTDTQYF.

This clone has only a few counts. The chain combines TRBV10-3 with TRBJ2-3; 7 nucleotides line up with TRBD2. Germline V gene sequence: CDR1 ENHRY, CDR2 SYGVKD. V trimming: 7 bases; J trimming: 6 bases; junction bases outside the gene matches: 10. This CDR3 spans 14 amino acids. The CDR3 is CAIKWAGETDTQYF. DNA for the CDR3: TGTGCCATCAAGTGGGCGGGAGAGACCGATACGCAGTATTTT.

The chain carries TRBV14 and TRBJ1-1, with TRBD1 matching over 7 bases. Germline values: CDR1 SGHDN, CDR2 FVKESK. This CDR3 region has 14 residues. The ends lost 4 bases at V and 0 bases at J; junction bases unmatched: 2. The CDR3 is CASSPGGLNTEAFF. CDR3 bases: TGTGCCAGCAGCCCAGGGGGTCTGAACACTGAAGCTTTCTTT.

The chain uses TRBV2 and TRBJ2-1; maybe TRBD2 (6 bases). Trimming cost V 3 bases and J 7 bases, with 19 bases left between them. The CDR3 is made up of 16 amino acids. Per the germline V gene, CDR1 is SNHLY and CDR2 is FYNNEI. The CDR3 reads CASSDGGTSQRNEQFF. CDR3 in DNA: TGTGCCAGCAGTGATGGGGGGACTTCTCAACGGAATGAGCAGTTCTTC.

The chain couples TRBV10-3 to TRBJ2-7; 9 nucleotides line up with TRBD2. Germline loops: CDR1 ENHRY, CDR2 SYGVKD. Trimming took 6 bases from V and 4 from J; bases not matched to a gene: 4. CDR3 length equals 13 residues. CDR3 in amino acids: CAIRYSGSYEQYF. CDR3 DNA sequence: TGTGCCATCAGATATAGCGGGAGTTACGAGCAGTACTTC.

This chain joins TRBV18 and TRBJ2-3; weak D call: TRBD2 (6 bases). V lost 3 bases to trimming and J lost 9 bases, with 25 bases between them. Per the germline V gene, CDR1 is KGHSH and CDR2 is LQKENI. The CDR3 extends over 17 amino acids. The chain's CDR3 is CASSPLPGVSFPVTQYF. As DNA, the CDR3 is TGTGCCAGCTCACCCCTCCCGGGGGTGTCCTTCCCGGTGACGCAGTATTTT.